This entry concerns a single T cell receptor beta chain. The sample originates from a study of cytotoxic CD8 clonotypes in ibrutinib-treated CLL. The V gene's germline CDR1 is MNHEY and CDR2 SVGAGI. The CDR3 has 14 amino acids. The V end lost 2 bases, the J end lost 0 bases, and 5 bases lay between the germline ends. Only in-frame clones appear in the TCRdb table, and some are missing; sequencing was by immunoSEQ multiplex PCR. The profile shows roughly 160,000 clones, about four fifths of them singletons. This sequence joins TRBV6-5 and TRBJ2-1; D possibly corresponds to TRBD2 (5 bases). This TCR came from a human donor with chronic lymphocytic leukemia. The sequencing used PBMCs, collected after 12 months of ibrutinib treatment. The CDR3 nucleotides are TGTGCCAGCAGTTACGGGAGCTCCTACAATGAGCAGTTCTTC. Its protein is CASSYGSSYNEQFF.